Listed below are T cell receptor beta chains from one sample, sequenced in a study of control samples from healthy donors and cancer patients. Here immunoSEQ multiplex PCR was the method, and the copy in TCRdb shows in-frame clones only, minus some. The sample consists of over 150,000 clones, around 90% of them appearing once. Material for sequencing was blood. These receptors were obtained from a woman in her thirties or forties in good health. Both conserved end residues are part of each CDR3. D genes are given only for firm matches. The size field is filled for only some rows; it gives once, few, many or a size class.

v_gene: TRBV10-3; j_gene: TRBJ1-4; d_gene: NA; abundance: NA; CDR3nt: TGTGCCATCAGTGAGTCCCTGGAGGGAGGCGGCGAACTGTTTTTT; CDR3aa: CAISESLEGGGELFF
v_gene: TRBV6-2/TRBV6-3; j_gene: TRBJ2-3; d_gene: NA; abundance: NA; CDR3nt: TGTGCCAGCAGTTATACGGATACAGATACGCAGTATTTT; CDR3aa: CASSYTDTDTQYF
v_gene: TRBV2; j_gene: TRBJ1-1; d_gene: NA; abundance: NA; CDR3nt: TGTGCCAGCAGTGTGGGGGTGAACACTGAAGCTTTCTTT; CDR3aa: CASSVGVNTEAFF
v_gene: TRBV5-1; j_gene: TRBJ2-3; d_gene: NA; abundance: NA; CDR3nt: TGCGCCAGCAGCTTGGCCTATGACAGGCCACACACAGATACGCAGTATTTT; CDR3aa: CASSLAYDRPHTDTQYF
v_gene: TRBV23-1; j_gene: TRBJ2-1; d_gene: NA; abundance: NA; CDR3nt: TGCGCCAGCAGTCAATCAAGGAATGAGCAGTTCTTC; CDR3aa: CASSQSRNEQFF
v_gene: TRBV7-9; j_gene: TRBJ2-5; d_gene: TRBD1; abundance: once; CDR3nt: TGTGCCAGCAGCTCGGGGACAGGCGTCCAAGAGACCCAGTACTTC; CDR3aa: CASSSGTGVQETQYF
v_gene: TRBV20-1; j_gene: TRBJ1-2; d_gene: NA; abundance: NA; CDR3nt: TGCAGTGCTGGCAGGGTTGCCGGCTACACCTTC; CDR3aa: CSAGRVAGYTF
v_gene: TRBV7-9; j_gene: TRBJ2-7; d_gene: NA; abundance: NA; CDR3nt: TGTGCCAGCAGCTTAATCATGGCGGACCCCTACGAGCAGTACTTC; CDR3aa: CASSLIMADPYEQYF
v_gene: TRBV15; j_gene: TRBJ2-5; d_gene: TRBD2; abundance: NA; CDR3nt: TGTGCCACCAGCAGAGATTGGCGGGGGTCCCAAGAGACCCAGTACTTC; CDR3aa: CATSRDWRGSQETQYF
v_gene: TRBV27; j_gene: TRBJ2-3; d_gene: NA; abundance: NA; CDR3nt: TGTGCCAGCAGTTTTGGAGTGGGAGATACGCAGTATTTT; CDR3aa: CASSFGVGDTQYF
v_gene: TRBV11-2; j_gene: TRBJ1-1; d_gene: TRBD1; abundance: NA; CDR3nt: TGTGCCAGCAGCCCAGGACAGGGAGCGAACACTGAAGCTTTCTTT; CDR3aa: CASSPGQGANTEAFF
v_gene: TRBV18; j_gene: TRBJ2-5; d_gene: NA; abundance: NA; CDR3nt: TGTGCCAGCTCACCCGCCCTGGGCGGAGAGACCCAGTACTTC; CDR3aa: CASSPALGGETQYF
v_gene: TRBV19; j_gene: TRBJ1-5; d_gene: TRBD1; abundance: NA; CDR3nt: TGTGCCAGTAGTACCGTTGACAGGGGGCTTGACAGCAATCAGCCCCAGCATTTT; CDR3aa: CASSTVDRGLDSNQPQHF
v_gene: TRBV19; j_gene: TRBJ1-3; d_gene: TRBD1; abundance: NA; CDR3nt: TGTGCCAGTAGCTCTGCACAGGGGACTGGAAACACCATATATTTT; CDR3aa: CASSSAQGTGNTIYF
v_gene: TRBV4-1; j_gene: TRBJ2-2; d_gene: NA; abundance: once; CDR3nt: TGCGCCAGCAGCCAAGTGCAGGGGATTATCAACACCGGGGAGCTGTTTTTT; CDR3aa: CASSQVQGIINTGELFF
v_gene: TRBV9; j_gene: TRBJ1-5; d_gene: NA; abundance: NA; CDR3nt: TGTGCCAGCAGCTCAGACAATCAGCCCCAGCATTTT; CDR3aa: CASSSDNQPQHF
v_gene: TRBV4-1; j_gene: TRBJ2-7; d_gene: NA; abundance: few; CDR3nt: TGCGCCAGCAGCTACCTTGGGGGAACGAATGAGCAGTACTTC; CDR3aa: CASSYLGGTNEQYF
v_gene: TRBV4-1; j_gene: TRBJ1-5; d_gene: NA; abundance: NA; CDR3nt: TGCGCCAGCAGCCCTAGGGGCAATCAGCCCCAGCATTTT; CDR3aa: CASSPRGNQPQHF
v_gene: TRBV5-1; j_gene: TRBJ1-1; d_gene: NA; abundance: NA; CDR3nt: TGCGCCAGCAGCCCCGGGGGGCGCAGGGTCACTGAAGCTTTCTTT; CDR3aa: CASSPGGRRVTEAFF
v_gene: TRBV2; j_gene: TRBJ1-5; d_gene: NA; abundance: NA; CDR3nt: TGTGCCAGCGTTCAGGACAGCCAGCCGCCCCAGCATTTT; CDR3aa: CASVQDSQPPQHF
v_gene: TRBV5-1; j_gene: TRBJ2-1; d_gene: TRBD2; abundance: NA; CDR3nt: TGCGCCAGCAGCTTGTTAGCGGGGGGCTCCTACAATGAGCAGTTCTTC; CDR3aa: CASSLLAGGSYNEQFF
v_gene: TRBV5-6; j_gene: TRBJ2-1; d_gene: NA; abundance: NA; CDR3nt: TGTGCCAGCAGCCCCGTCCCGCCCGGGCACGAGCAGTTCTTC; CDR3aa: CASSPVPPGHEQFF
v_gene: TRBV11-2; j_gene: TRBJ2-7; d_gene: NA; abundance: NA; CDR3nt: TGTGCCAGCAGCTCGGTGGGGGGAACGTACGAGCAGTACTTC; CDR3aa: CASSSVGGTYEQYF
v_gene: TRBV14; j_gene: TRBJ2-3; d_gene: NA; abundance: medium-sized; CDR3nt: TGTGCCAGCAGCCAATACCGGGTACCAGATACGCAGTATTTT; CDR3aa: CASSQYRVPDTQYF
v_gene: TRBV7-9; j_gene: TRBJ1-5; d_gene: NA; abundance: few; CDR3nt: TGTGCCAGCACCTACGGGGGTCAGCCCCAGCATTTT; CDR3aa: CASTYGGQPQHF
v_gene: TRBV5-1; j_gene: TRBJ1-2; d_gene: TRBD1; abundance: NA; CDR3nt: TGCGCCAGCAGCTTGGCTACAGGGGATGGCTACACCTTC; CDR3aa: CASSLATGDGYTF
v_gene: TRBV30; j_gene: TRBJ2-1; d_gene: TRBD2; abundance: NA; CDR3nt: TGTGCCTGGGAGCGGGGGGGCTACAATGAGCAGTTCTTC; CDR3aa: CAWERGGYNEQFF
v_gene: TRBV5-1; j_gene: TRBJ1-1; d_gene: NA; abundance: NA; CDR3nt: TGCGCCAGCAGCTTGAACCAGGGGAACACTGAAGCTTTCTTT; CDR3aa: CASSLNQGNTEAFF
v_gene: TRBV12-3/TRBV12-4; j_gene: TRBJ1-1; d_gene: NA; abundance: NA; CDR3nt: TGTGCCAGCAGTTTCAACCCAAGCGGTGAAGCTTTCTTT; CDR3aa: CASSFNPSGEAFF
v_gene: TRBV19; j_gene: TRBJ2-3; d_gene: NA; abundance: NA; CDR3nt: TGTGCCAGTAATAACAGAAACACAGATACGCAGTATTTT; CDR3aa: CASNNRNTDTQYF
v_gene: TRBV2; j_gene: TRBJ2-2; d_gene: NA; abundance: NA; CDR3nt: TGTGCCAGCCGGGCGGTGAACACCGGGGAGCTGTTTTTT; CDR3aa: CASRAVNTGELFF
v_gene: TRBV12-3/TRBV12-4; j_gene: TRBJ2-1; d_gene: TRBD2; abundance: NA; CDR3nt: TGTGCCAGTTTACTAGCGGGTAATGAGCAGTTCTTC; CDR3aa: CASLLAGNEQFF
v_gene: TRBV29-1; j_gene: TRBJ2-5; d_gene: NA; abundance: NA; CDR3nt: TGCAGCGTAGAAGGCGGGTCACAAGAGACCCAGTACTTC; CDR3aa: CSVEGGSQETQYF
v_gene: TRBV7-9; j_gene: TRBJ1-2; d_gene: NA; abundance: few; CDR3nt: TGTGCCAGCAGCTTAGTCCCGGGTCTCGGCGGCTACACCTTC; CDR3aa: CASSLVPGLGGYTF
v_gene: TRBV4-1; j_gene: TRBJ2-1; d_gene: TRBD2; abundance: NA; CDR3nt: TGCGCCAGCAGCCTTAGACTAGCGGGGTCCTACAATGAGCAGTTCTTC; CDR3aa: CASSLRLAGSYNEQFF
v_gene: TRBV19; j_gene: TRBJ1-4; d_gene: NA; abundance: NA; CDR3nt: TGTGCCAGTAGTCCAGCAAATTTCCTGGGGGCTAAGGCAGAAAAACTGTTTTTT; CDR3aa: CASSPANFLGAKAEKLFF
v_gene: TRBV20-1; j_gene: TRBJ2-5; d_gene: TRBD1; abundance: NA; CDR3nt: TGCAGTGCTAGTAATGTCAGGGGGCGATCGCTAGAGACCCAGTACTTC; CDR3aa: CSASNVRGRSLETQYF
v_gene: TRBV19; j_gene: TRBJ2-1; d_gene: NA; abundance: NA; CDR3nt: TGTGCCAGTACTAAAGGGGGTCTCTACAATGAGCAGTTCTTC; CDR3aa: CASTKGGLYNEQFF
v_gene: TRBV7-9; j_gene: TRBJ2-2; d_gene: NA; abundance: NA; CDR3nt: TGTGCCGGAAACACCATCGTTGCCGCCGGGGAGCTGTTTTTT; CDR3aa: CAGNTIVAAGELFF
v_gene: TRBV2; j_gene: TRBJ2-5; d_gene: NA; abundance: NA; CDR3nt: TGTGCCAGCAACGCGGATGACGTCCAGTACTTC; CDR3aa: CASNADDVQYF
v_gene: TRBV19; j_gene: TRBJ2-2; d_gene: NA; abundance: NA; CDR3nt: TGTGCCAGTAGTATAGGATGGGCGGGAATCACCGGGGAGCTGTTTTTT; CDR3aa: CASSIGWAGITGELFF
v_gene: TRBV2; j_gene: TRBJ1-1; d_gene: TRBD1; abundance: once; CDR3nt: TGTGCCAGCAGTGACCGACAGGGGGTGTATACTGAAGCTTTCTTT; CDR3aa: CASSDRQGVYTEAFF
v_gene: TRBV6-6; j_gene: TRBJ1-5; d_gene: NA; abundance: NA; CDR3nt: TGTGCCAGCACCTCGGACGGAAGCAATCAGCCCCAGCATTTT; CDR3aa: CASTSDGSNQPQHF
v_gene: TRBV5-1; j_gene: TRBJ2-5; d_gene: NA; abundance: once; CDR3nt: TGCGCCAGCAGCTTGGGTAGGTCCCGAGAGACCCAGTACTTC; CDR3aa: CASSLGRSRETQYF
v_gene: TRBV18; j_gene: TRBJ2-5; d_gene: NA; abundance: NA; CDR3nt: TGTGCCAGCTCACCCAGGGCAAGGGAGACCCAGTACTTC; CDR3aa: CASSPRARETQYF
v_gene: TRBV29-1; j_gene: TRBJ1-2; d_gene: TRBD1; abundance: NA; CDR3nt: TGCAGCGTTGGTATGACAGGGGCGGACTATGGCTACACCTTC; CDR3aa: CSVGMTGADYGYTF